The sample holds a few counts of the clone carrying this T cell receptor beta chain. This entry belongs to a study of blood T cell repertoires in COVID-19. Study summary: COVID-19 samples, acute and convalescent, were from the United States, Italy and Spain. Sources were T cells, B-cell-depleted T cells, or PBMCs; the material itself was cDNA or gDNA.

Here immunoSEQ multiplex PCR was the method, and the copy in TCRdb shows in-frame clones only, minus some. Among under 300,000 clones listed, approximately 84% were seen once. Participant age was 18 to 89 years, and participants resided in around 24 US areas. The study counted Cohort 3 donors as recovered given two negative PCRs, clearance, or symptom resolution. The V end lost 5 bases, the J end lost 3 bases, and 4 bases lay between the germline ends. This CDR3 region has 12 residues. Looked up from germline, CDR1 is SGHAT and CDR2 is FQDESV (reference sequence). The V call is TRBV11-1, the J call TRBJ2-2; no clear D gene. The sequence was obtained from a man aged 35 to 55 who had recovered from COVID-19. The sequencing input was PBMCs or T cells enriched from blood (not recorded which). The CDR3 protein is CASSLHTGELFF. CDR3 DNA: TGTGCCAGCAGCCTTCACACCGGGGAGCTGTTTTTT.